These 3 T cell receptor beta chains originate from one sample sequenced in a study of blood T cell repertoires in COVID-19. Repertoires were generated with immunoSEQ multiplex PCR, while TCRdb's copy carries only in-frame clones and drops some. This sample has about 180,000 clones, with roughly four fifths found just once. Sequences were obtained from peripheral blood. These receptors were collected from a human donor in a cohort sampled during active COVID-19.

This CDR3 reads CASSLFSSNTEAFF. CDR3 DNA: TGTGCCAGCAGCTTGTTTAGCTCAAACACTGAAGCTTTCTTT. V usage is TRBV7-2 and J usage is TRBJ1-1; D is unresolved. V was trimmed by 3 bases and J by 2 bases, leaving 10 bases between them. CDR3 length: 14 residues. Germline V gene data show CDR1 as SGHTA and CDR2 as FQGNSA. The variable domain in full, with the rest retrieved from reference TRBV7-2 and TRBJ1-1, is GAGVSQSPSNKVTEKGKDVELRCDPISGHTALYWYRQSLGQGLEFLIYFQGNSAPDKSGLPSDRFSAERTGGSVSTLTIQRTQQEDSAVYLCASSLFSSNTEAFFGQGTRLTVV.

This clone is a singleton in its sample. The V call is TRBV19, the J call TRBJ2-5; TRBD2 matches at 9 bases. The V gene's germline CDR1 is LNHDA and CDR2 SQIVND (reference sequence). The CDR3 is made up of 16 amino acids. The trim removed 5 bases at V and 4 bases at J, leaving 11 bases unmatched. CDR3 region: CASSPRGSGGRETQYF. The CDR3 DNA sequence: TGTGCCAGTAGTCCCCGCGGTAGCGGGGGCCGAGAGACCCAGTACTTC.

There are a few counts of this clone. The chain recombines TRBV7-2 with TRBJ2-7, with 9 positions matching TRBD1. V was clipped by 5 bases and J by 4 bases; unmatched bases: 3. Per the germline V gene, CDR1 is SGHTA and CDR2 is FQGNSA. This CDR3 spans 13 amino acids. The CDR3 DNA reads as TGTGCCAGCAGCCAGACAGGGGGGTACGAGCAGTACTTC. It is translated as CASSQTGGYEQYF.